Given below is one TCR beta chain in context. Its cognate antigen is unknown. Time point given: newly diagnosed GD, antithyroid drugs for less than 3 months. RNA isolated from PBMCs was used to make the TCR library. It was American Thyroid Association guidelines that determined Graves' disease diagnosis. This entry is derived from a study of regulatory T cells in long-lasting Graves disease. Study-level points and caveats: Accuracy may have suffered from the small sample size. Comparison showed that persistent patients shared more public clonotypes (about 2,600) than new patients (about 970). Patients whose Graves' disease persisted exhibited lower TCR diversity than those newly diagnosed.

Relying on iRepertoire HTBI primers and Arm-PCR of CDR3 regions, the team built TCR beta libraries. TCRdb passed the multiplex PCR reads through MiXCR, listing each CDR3 protein once. The sample holds roughly 380,000 distinct CDR3 sequences; 15% to 18% are singletons and the top ten take around a fifth. The material was peripheral blood mononuclear cells (PBMCs), obtained at new diagnosis, from a patient treated with antithyroid drugs. This receptor was obtained from a female donor with Graves disease.

Here the CDR3 reads CASSTFTGTLELFF. CDR3 nucleotides: TGTGCCAGCAGTACCTTCACAGGGACCTTGGAGCTGTTTTTT. The chain employs TRBV27 and TRBJ2-2; weak D call: TRBD1 (6 bases). CDR3 length: 14 residues. CDR1 and CDR2 (germline): MNHEY, SMNVEV (reference sequence). With 5 bases removed from V and 10 bases from J, the gap between germline ends came to 17 bases.